One and the same sample provided the 2 T cell receptor beta chains below, sequenced in a study of T-cell reconstitution after alpha-beta-depleted transplantation in children. For TCRbeta, the library was prepared with unique molecular identifiers. TCRdb used MiXCR to reprocess the PCR reads, holding one entry per CDR3 protein. The sample has around 250,000 distinct CDR3 sequences, roughly a quarter seen once. The specimen comprised PBMCs, sampled before TCRalphabeta/CD19-depleted stem cell transplant. The receptors come from a girl aged 2-10 years with Fanconi anemia, due to receive a stem cell transplant.

The CDR3 DNA reads as TGTGCCAGCAGCCCGGGACAGGCCTCTGGAAACACCATATATTTT. This sequence encodes CASSPGQASGNTIYF. This chain connects TRBV12-3 or TRBV12-4 to TRBJ1-3; 8 positions agree with TRBD1. V lost 6 bases, J lost 0 bases, and 4 bases stayed unmatched. CDR3 length: 15 amino acids.

This clonotype showed up many times. The chain links TRBV28 to TRBJ2-6, with TRBD2 matching 7 bases. The CDR3 has 15 residues. Germline assignment: CDR1 MDHEN and CDR2 SYDVKM. The trim removed 4 bases at V and 2 bases at J, leaving 2 bases unmatched. CDR3 residues: CASSYGGTGANVLTF. CDR3 nucleotides: TGTGCCAGCAGTTACGGGGGGACTGGGGCCAACGTCCTGACTTTC.